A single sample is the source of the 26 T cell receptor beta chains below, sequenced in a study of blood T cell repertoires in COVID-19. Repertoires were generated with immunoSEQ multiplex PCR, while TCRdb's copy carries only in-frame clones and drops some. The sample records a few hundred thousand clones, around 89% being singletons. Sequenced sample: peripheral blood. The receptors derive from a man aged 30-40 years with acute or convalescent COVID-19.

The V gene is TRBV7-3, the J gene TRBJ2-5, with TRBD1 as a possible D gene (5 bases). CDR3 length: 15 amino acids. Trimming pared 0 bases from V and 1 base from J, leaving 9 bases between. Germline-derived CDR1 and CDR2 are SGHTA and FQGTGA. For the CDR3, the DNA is TGTGCCAGCAGCTTAACCTCGACAGCCCAAGAGACCCAGTACTTC. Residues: CASSLTSTAQETQYF. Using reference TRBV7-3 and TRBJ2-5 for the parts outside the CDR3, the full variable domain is GAGVSQTPSNKVTEKGKYVELRCDPISGHTALYWYRQSLGQGPEFLIYFQGTGAADDSGLPNDRFFAVRPEGSVSTLKIQRTERGDSAVYLCASSLTSTAQETQYFGPGTRLLVL.

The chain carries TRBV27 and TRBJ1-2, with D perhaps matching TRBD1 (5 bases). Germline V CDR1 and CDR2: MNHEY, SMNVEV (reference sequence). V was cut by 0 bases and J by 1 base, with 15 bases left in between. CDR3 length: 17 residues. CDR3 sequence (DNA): TGTGCCAGCAGTTTATCGGGGACTGCGATACTTAACTATGGCTACACCTTC. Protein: CASSLSGTAILNYGYTF.

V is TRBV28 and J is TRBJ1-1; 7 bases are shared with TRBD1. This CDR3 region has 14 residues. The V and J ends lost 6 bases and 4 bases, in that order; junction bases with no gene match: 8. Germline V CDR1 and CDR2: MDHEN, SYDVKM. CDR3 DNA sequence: TGTGCCAGCAGCTACTCCCCAGGGGGCACTGAAGCTTTCTTT. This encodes CASSYSPGGTEAFF.

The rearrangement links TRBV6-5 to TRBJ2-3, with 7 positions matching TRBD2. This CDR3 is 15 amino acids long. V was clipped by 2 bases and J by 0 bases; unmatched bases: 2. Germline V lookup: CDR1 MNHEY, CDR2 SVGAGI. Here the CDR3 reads CASSYRGESTDTQYF. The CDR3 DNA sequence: TGTGCCAGCAGTTACCGGGGGGAGAGCACAGATACGCAGTATTTT.

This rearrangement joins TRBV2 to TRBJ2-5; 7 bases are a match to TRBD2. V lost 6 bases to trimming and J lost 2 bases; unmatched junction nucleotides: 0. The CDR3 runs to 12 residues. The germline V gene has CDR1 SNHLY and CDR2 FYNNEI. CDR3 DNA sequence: TGTGCCAGCAGGGGACTACAAGAGACCCAGTACTTC. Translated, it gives CASRGLQETQYF.

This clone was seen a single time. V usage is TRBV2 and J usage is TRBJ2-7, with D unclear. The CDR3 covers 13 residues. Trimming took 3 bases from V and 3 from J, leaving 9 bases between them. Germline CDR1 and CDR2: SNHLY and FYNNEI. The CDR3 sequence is CASSEVRSYEQYF. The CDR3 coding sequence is TGTGCCAGCAGTGAGGTCAGAAGCTACGAGCAGTACTTC.

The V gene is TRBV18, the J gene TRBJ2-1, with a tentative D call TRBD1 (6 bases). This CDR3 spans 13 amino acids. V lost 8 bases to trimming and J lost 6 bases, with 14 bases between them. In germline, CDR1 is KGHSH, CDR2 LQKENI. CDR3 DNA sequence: TGTGCCAGCGGCCCACAGGGACGCAATGAGCAGTTCTTC. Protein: CASGPQGRNEQFF.

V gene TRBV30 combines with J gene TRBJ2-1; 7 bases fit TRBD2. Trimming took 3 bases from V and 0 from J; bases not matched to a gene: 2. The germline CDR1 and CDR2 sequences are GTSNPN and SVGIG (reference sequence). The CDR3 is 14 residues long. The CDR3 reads CAWRRGSSYNEQFF. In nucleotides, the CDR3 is TGTGCCTGGAGGCGGGGGAGCTCCTACAATGAGCAGTTCTTC.

CDR3 sequence reads: CASKLSNQPQHF. The CDR3 coding sequence is TGTGCCAGTAAACTTAGCAATCAGCCCCAGCATTTT. The chain carries TRBV12-3 or TRBV12-4 and TRBJ1-5; D gene unclear. The ends were cut back, 9 bases at V and 0 bases at J, with 6 bases in the middle. CDR3 length: 12 residues.

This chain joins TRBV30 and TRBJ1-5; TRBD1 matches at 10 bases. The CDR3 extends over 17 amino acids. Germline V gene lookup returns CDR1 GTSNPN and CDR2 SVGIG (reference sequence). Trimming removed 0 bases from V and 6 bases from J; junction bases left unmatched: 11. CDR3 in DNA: TGTGCCTGGAGTGTAAAGACAGGGGGCTGGAGTGGTCAGCCCCAGCATTTT. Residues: CAWSVKTGGWSGQPQHF.

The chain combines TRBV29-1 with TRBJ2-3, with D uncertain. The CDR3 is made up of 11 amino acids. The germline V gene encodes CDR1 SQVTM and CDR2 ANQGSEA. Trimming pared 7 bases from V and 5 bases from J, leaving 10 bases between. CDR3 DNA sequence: TGCAGCGGTCCTAGAGTAGATACGCAGTATTTT. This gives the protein CSGPRVDTQYF.

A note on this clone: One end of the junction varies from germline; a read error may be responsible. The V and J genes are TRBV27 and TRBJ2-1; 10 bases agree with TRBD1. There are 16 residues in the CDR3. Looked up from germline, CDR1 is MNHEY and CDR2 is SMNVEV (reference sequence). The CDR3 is CASSPRGQGSSNEQFF. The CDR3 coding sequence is TGTGCCAGCAGCCCACGGGGACAGGGGTCCTCCAATGAGCAGTTCTTC.

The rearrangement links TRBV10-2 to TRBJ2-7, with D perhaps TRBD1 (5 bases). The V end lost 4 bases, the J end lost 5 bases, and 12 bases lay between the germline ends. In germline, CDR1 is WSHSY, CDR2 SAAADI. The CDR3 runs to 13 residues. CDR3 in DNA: TGCGCCAGCAGTGGACAGACAATCAACGAGCAGTACTTC. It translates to CASSGQTINEQYF.

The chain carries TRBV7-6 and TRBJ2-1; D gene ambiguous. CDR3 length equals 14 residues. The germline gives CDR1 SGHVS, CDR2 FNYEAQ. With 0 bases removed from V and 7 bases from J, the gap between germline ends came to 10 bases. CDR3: CASSLAGVVNEQFF. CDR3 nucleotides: TGTGCCAGCAGCTTAGCGGGCGTCGTGAATGAGCAGTTCTTC.

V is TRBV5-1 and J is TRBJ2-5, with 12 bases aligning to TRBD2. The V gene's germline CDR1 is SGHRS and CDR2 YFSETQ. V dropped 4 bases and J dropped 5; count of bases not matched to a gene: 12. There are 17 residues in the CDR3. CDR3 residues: CASSPSGLAGTKETQYF. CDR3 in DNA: TGCGCCAGCAGCCCTTCCGGACTAGCGGGGACCAAGGAGACCCAGTACTTC.

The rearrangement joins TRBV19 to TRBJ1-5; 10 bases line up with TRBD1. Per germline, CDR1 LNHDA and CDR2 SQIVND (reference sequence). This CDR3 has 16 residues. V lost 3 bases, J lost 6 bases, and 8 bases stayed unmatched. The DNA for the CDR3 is TGTGCCAGTAGTATTTATGGACAGGGGGGTGTTCAGCCCCAGCATTTT. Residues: CASSIYGQGGVQPQHF.

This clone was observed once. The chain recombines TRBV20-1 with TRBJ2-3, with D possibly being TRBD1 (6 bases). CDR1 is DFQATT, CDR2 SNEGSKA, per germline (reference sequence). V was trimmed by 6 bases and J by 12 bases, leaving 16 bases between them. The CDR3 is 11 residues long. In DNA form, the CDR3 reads TGCAGTGCCGTCGACAGGCCCGGTCAGTATTTT. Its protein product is CSAVDRPGQYF.

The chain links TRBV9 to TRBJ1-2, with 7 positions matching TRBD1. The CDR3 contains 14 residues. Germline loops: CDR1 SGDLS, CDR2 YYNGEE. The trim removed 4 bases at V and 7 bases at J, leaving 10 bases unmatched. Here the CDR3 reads CASSLATGVSGYTF. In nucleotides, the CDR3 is TGTGCCAGCAGCTTAGCCACAGGGGTAAGTGGCTACACCTTC.

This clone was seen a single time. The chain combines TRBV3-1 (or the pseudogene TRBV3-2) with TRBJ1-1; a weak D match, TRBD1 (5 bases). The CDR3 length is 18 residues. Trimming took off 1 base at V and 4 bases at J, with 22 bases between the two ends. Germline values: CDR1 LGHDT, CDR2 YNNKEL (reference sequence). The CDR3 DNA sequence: TGTGCCAGCAGCCAAGTTGTATTAGGGACCCCGGGGGGCACTGAAGCTTTCTTT. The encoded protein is CASSQVVLGTPGGTEAFF.

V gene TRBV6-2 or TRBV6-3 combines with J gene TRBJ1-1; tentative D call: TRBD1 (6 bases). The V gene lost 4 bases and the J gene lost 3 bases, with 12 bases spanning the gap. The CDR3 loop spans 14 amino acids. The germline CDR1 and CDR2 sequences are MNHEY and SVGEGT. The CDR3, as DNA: TGTGCCAGCAGTTGGCCGGGGGGCTACACTGAAGCTTTCTTT. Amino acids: CASSWPGGYTEAFF.

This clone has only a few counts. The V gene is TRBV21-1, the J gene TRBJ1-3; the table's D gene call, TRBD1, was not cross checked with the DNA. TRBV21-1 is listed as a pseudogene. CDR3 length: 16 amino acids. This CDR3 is CASTQEQGISGNTIYF. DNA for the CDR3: TGTGCCAGCACCCAAGAACAGGGCATCTCTGGAAACACCATATATTTT.

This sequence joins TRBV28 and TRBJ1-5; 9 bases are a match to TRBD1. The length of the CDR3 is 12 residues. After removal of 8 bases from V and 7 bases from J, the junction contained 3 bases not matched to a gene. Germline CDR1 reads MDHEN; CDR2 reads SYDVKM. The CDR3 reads CASGTGRQPQHF. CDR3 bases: TGTGCCAGCGGGACAGGGAGGCAGCCCCAGCATTTT.

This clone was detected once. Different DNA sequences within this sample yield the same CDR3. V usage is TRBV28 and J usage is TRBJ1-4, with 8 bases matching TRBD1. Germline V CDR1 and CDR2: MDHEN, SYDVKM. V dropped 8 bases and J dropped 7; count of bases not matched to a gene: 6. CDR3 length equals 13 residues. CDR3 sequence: CASSLGQVEKLFF. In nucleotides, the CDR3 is TGTGCCAGCTCTCTGGGACAGGTTGAAAAACTGTTTTTT.

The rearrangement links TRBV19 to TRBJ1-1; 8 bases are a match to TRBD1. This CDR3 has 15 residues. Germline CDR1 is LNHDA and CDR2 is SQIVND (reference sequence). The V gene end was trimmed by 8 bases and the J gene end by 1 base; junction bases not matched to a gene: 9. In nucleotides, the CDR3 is TGTGCCAGTGGCTTGGAAACAGGGGGGAACACTGAAGCTTTCTTT. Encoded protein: CASGLETGGNTEAFF.

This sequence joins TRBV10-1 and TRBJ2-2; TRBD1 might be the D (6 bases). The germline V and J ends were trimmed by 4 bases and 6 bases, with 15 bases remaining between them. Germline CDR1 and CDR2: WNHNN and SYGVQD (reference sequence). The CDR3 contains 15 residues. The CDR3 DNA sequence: TGCGCCAGCAGTGTCCAGCGCGCAGGGGCCGGGGAGCTGTTTTTT. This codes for CASSVQRAGAGELFF.

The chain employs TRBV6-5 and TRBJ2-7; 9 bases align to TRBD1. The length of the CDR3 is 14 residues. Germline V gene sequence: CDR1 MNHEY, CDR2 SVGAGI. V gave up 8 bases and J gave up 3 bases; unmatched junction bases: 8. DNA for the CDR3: TGTGCCAGCTTTCCCGGGACAGGGATCTACGAGCAGTACTTC. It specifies CASFPGTGIYEQYF.